These 18 T cell receptor beta chains were sequenced from one sample in a study of cytomegalovirus exposure and HLA in healthy donors. 60 Vbeta and 13 Jbeta primers were used in PCR. Using immunoSEQ multiplex PCR, the repertoire was profiled, and TCRdb retains in-frame clones only, with some absent. The sample has about 160,000 clones, about 80% seen once; the top ten hold roughly 1.2%. Sequencing input: PBMCs. These receptors were taken from a woman between 50 and 59 years old in good health and CMV-seronegative.

This chain links TRBV10-3 with TRBJ2-1; TRBD1 agrees at 9 bases. Germline trimming cut 6 bases from V and 9 bases from J; bases unmatched to any gene: 12. The germline CDR1 and CDR2 sequences are ENHRY and SYGVKD. The CDR3 consists of 15 residues. DNA for the CDR3: TGTGCCATCAGCCAGGGACAGGGTCATAACACTGAGCAGTTCTTC. This gives the protein CAISQGQGHNTEQFF.

The chain is built from TRBV9 and TRBJ2-3, with 11 bases that match TRBD2. Germline V gene sequence: CDR1 SGDLS, CDR2 YYNGEE. With 4 bases clipped from V and 3 bases from J, the junction kept 10 bases outside the gene matches. The length of the CDR3 is 17 residues. The CDR3 is CASSTGPGLADTDTQYF. CDR3 nucleotide sequence: TGTGCCAGCAGCACAGGACCGGGACTAGCGGATACAGATACGCAGTATTTT.

The V gene is TRBV19, the J gene TRBJ2-7, with D possibly TRBD1 on 5 matching bases. Per germline, CDR1 LNHDA and CDR2 SQIVND (reference sequence). The germline V and J ends were trimmed by 1 base and 2 bases, with 12 bases remaining between them. The CDR3 extends over 15 amino acids. CDR3 bases: TGTGCCAGTAGTATAGTGCAGGGCCCTACCTACGAGCAGTACTTC. This sequence encodes CASSIVQGPTYEQYF.

This rearrangement joins TRBV6-5 to TRBJ1-2; 9 positions match TRBD1. J gave up 1 base and V 6 bases, and 6 bases lay outside the gene matches. The CDR3 totals 15 residues. Germline values: CDR1 MNHEY, CDR2 SVGAGI. The CDR3 DNA follows: TGTGCCAGCAGGAGGGACAGGGACTATAACTATGGCTACACCTTC. It specifies CASRRDRDYNYGYTF.

The rearrangement links TRBV21-1 to TRBJ1-1; the table's D call, TRBD1, has no DNA check behind it. TRBV21-1 is described as a pseudogene. The CDR3 is 17 residues long. Here the CDR3 DNA reads TGTGCCAGCAGCAAAGCCGGGACAGGGGCTCGCGACACTGAAGCTTTCTTT. This codes for CASSKAGTGARDTEAFF.

The chain joins TRBV10-3 to TRBJ2-5; no clear D gene. The J call may be mistaken, given a closer DNA end match to TRBJ2-7. CDR1 is ENHRY and CDR2 is SYGVKD in the germline V gene. The CDR3 runs to 11 residues. This CDR3 reads CAISDTYEQYF. CDR3 bases: TGTGCCATCAGTGATACCTACGAGCAGTACTTC.

The gene calls are TRBV6-5 and TRBJ2-7, with TRBD2 matching over 8 bases. The CDR3 covers 15 residues. V was clipped by 3 bases and J by 3 bases; unmatched bases: 7. CDR1 and CDR2 (germline): MNHEY, SVGAGI. The CDR3 DNA sequence: TGTGCCAGCAGTTATAAGAGCGGGAGAGGCTACGAGCAGTACTTC. Translated: CASSYKSGRGYEQYF.

The rearrangement joins TRBV7-8 to TRBJ1-5; D gene ambiguous. The CDR3 consists of 14 residues. The V end lost 5 bases, the J end lost 3 bases, and 11 bases lay between the germline ends. Germline V lookup: CDR1 SGHVS, CDR2 FQNEAQ. The CDR3 DNA sequence: TGTGCCAGCAGCCCCCGAGGGAACAATCAGCCCCAGCATTTT. It translates to CASSPRGNNQPQHF.

This clone was detected only once. The CDR3 region has the DNA TGTGCCACCAGCAGGCGGGACAGAATGAACACTGAAGCTTTCTTT. Amino acid sequence: CATSRRDRMNTEAFF. The rearrangement uses TRBV15 and TRBJ1-1; 7 bases match TRBD1. Per germline, CDR1 LNHNV and CDR2 YYDKDF (reference sequence). The V gene end was trimmed by 3 bases and the J gene end by 0 bases; junction bases not matched to a gene: 4. This CDR3 is 15 amino acids long.

This clone was detected once. The CDR3 nucleotides are TGTGCCAGCAGCTTAGGGAGGGAGGGAAATCAGCCCCAGCATTTT. As protein: CASSLGREGNQPQHF. The chain employs TRBV7-9 and TRBJ1-5; D unresolved. Germline CDR1 SEHNR, CDR2 FQNEAQ (reference sequence). The CDR3 spans 15 residues. The V end was cut by 1 base, the J end by 4 bases, with 11 bases between.

The rearrangement joins TRBV7-9 to TRBJ2-5; D possibly corresponds to TRBD1 (6 bases). V lost 5 bases and J lost 4, with 11 bases in between. This CDR3 is 13 amino acids long. Germline V gives CDR1 SEHNR, CDR2 FQNEAQ (reference sequence). CDR3 bases: TGTGCCAGCAGCGCACAGGGTAGAGAGACCCAGTACTTC. Protein sequence: CASSAQGRETQYF.

The rearrangement links TRBV12-5 to TRBJ2-1, with 15 bases that match TRBD2. Germline CDR1 is LGHNT and CDR2 is FRNRAP. The V and J ends lost 5 bases and 9 bases, in that order; junction bases with no gene match: 20. The CDR3 length is 20 residues. The CDR3 nucleotides read TGTGCTAGTGGTCCTGTTCAAAATCATCCGGGACTAGCGGGAGGAAGTGAGCAGTTCTTC. This gives the protein CASGPVQNHPGLAGGSEQFF.

The V and J genes are TRBV7-8 and TRBJ1-1; D unresolved. V was cut by 1 base and J by 1 base, with 7 bases left in between. CDR3 size: 14 residues. In germline, CDR1 is SGHVS, CDR2 FQNEAQ. CDR3 sequence reads: CASSLVSQNTEAFF. CDR3 in DNA: TGTGCCAGCAGCTTAGTTTCCCAGAACACTGAAGCTTTCTTT.

The chain is built from TRBV29-1 and TRBJ2-5, with 9 nucleotides matching TRBD2. V dropped 4 bases and J dropped 1; count of bases not matched to a gene: 7. From germline, CDR1 is SQVTM and CDR2 ANQGSEA. The CDR3 spans 15 residues. The CDR3 loop is CSVAGGSGGQETQYF. The CDR3 nucleotides read TGCAGCGTTGCCGGGGGTAGCGGGGGCCAAGAGACCCAGTACTTC.

The V gene is TRBV5-4, the J gene TRBJ2-7; possible D gene TRBD2, 5 bases. The germline V gene encodes CDR1 SGHNT and CDR2 YYREEE (reference sequence). The V and J ends lost 4 bases and 0 bases respectively, with 14 bases between them. This CDR3 is 15 amino acids long. The CDR3 DNA reads TGTGCCAGCAGCCCGGCGGAAGGACTCTCCTACGAGCAGTACTTC. As protein: CASSPAEGLSYEQYF.

The chain uses TRBV7-9 and TRBJ2-2, with a tentative D call TRBD1 (5 bases). The CDR3 length is 15 residues. Germline values: CDR1 SEHNR, CDR2 FQNEAQ (reference sequence). Trimming took 8 bases from V and 4 from J, leaving 17 bases between them. This CDR3 is CASGNLGAGTGELFF. The DNA for the CDR3 is TGTGCCAGCGGAAATCTAGGGGCTGGCACCGGGGAGCTGTTTTTT. The full variable domain, with the rest looked up from reference TRBV7-9 and TRBJ2-2, is DTGVSQNPRHKITKRGQNVTFRCDPISEHNRLYWYRQTLGQGPEFLTYFQNEAQLEKSRLLSDRFSAERPKGSFSTLEIQRTEQGDSAMYLCASGNLGAGTGELFFGEGSRLTVL.

The chain links TRBV28 to TRBJ2-6, with 11 bases fitting TRBD1. The V and J ends lost 6 bases and 1 base, in that order; junction bases with no gene match: 11. Germline-derived CDR1 and CDR2 are MDHEN and SYDVKM. The CDR3 is 19 residues long. CDR3 nucleotide sequence: TGTGCCAGCAGCTCGGACAGGGGGCGCTTTATTTCTGGGGCCAACGTCCTGACTTTC. It encodes CASSSDRGRFISGANVLTF.

This clone was observed a handful of times. J is TRBJ2-1 and V is TRBV14, with TRBD2 as a possible D gene (5 bases). The length of the CDR3 is 13 residues. Looked up from germline, CDR1 is SGHDN and CDR2 is FVKESK. Between the trimmed V and J ends, which lost 4 bases and 9 bases, there was a span of 13 bases. This chain's CDR3 is CASSRDWESEQFF. Here the CDR3 DNA reads TGTGCCAGCAGCCGCGATTGGGAGAGTGAGCAGTTCTTC.